One sample yielded the 26 T cell receptor beta chains listed below, sequenced in a study of blood T cell repertoires in COVID-19. Only in-frame clones appear in the TCRdb table, and some are missing; sequencing was by immunoSEQ multiplex PCR. The profile covers 200,000 or so clones, with roughly 82% appearing a single time and more than 5% taken by the ten largest. The sequenced sample consisted of peripheral blood. These receptors all come from a woman in her twenties or thirties with acute or convalescent COVID-19.

This chain joins TRBV12-3 or TRBV12-4 and TRBJ1-2; the D gene is possibly TRBD1 (5 bases). Trimming took off 5 bases at V and 3 bases at J, with 10 bases between the two ends. The CDR3 runs 13 residues. The CDR3 bases are TGTGCCAGCAGTCCGCAGGGTCACTATGGCTACACCTTC. Translated, it gives CASSPQGHYGYTF.

The chain links TRBV7-2 to TRBJ2-7; TRBD1 agrees at 7 bases. Per the germline V gene, CDR1 is SGHTA and CDR2 is FQGNSA. The CDR3 runs to 13 residues. Trimming removed 2 bases from V and 5 bases from J; junction bases left unmatched: 3. The CDR3 sequence: CASSLKQGNEQYF. CDR3 DNA sequence: TGTGCCAGCAGCTTAAAACAGGGGAACGAGCAGTACTTC.

This chain links TRBV6-5 with TRBJ2-1; 7 bases are shared with TRBD2. Unmatched junction bases numbered 7, after V lost 6 bases and J lost 2 bases. This CDR3 comprises 15 residues. CDR1 is MNHEY and CDR2 is SVGAGI in the germline V gene. CDR3 DNA: TGTGCCAGCAGCCAACGGGGGGACCCCTACAATGAGCAGTTCTTC. Translation gives CASSQRGDPYNEQFF.

The rearrangement uses TRBV10-2 and TRBJ1-2, with a possible D match to TRBD1 (6 bases). The CDR3 runs 17 residues. CDR1 and CDR2 from the germline V gene are WSHSY and SAAADI. V was clipped by 0 bases and J by 4 bases, with 18 bases between them. The CDR3 DNA sequence: TGCGCCAGCAGTGAGTCGGGGGTGACAGGCTGGGTCTATGGCTACACCTTC. This codes for CASSESGVTGWVYGYTF.

V usage is TRBV7-9 and J usage is TRBJ1-1, with D tentatively TRBD1 (6 bases). CDR3 length: 15 residues. Deletions cut 2 bases from V and 3 bases from J, with 13 bases between. The germline V gene has CDR1 SEHNR and CDR2 FQNEAQ (reference sequence). This CDR3 is CASSLIGRGDTEAFF. CDR3 in DNA: TGTGCCAGCAGCTTAATAGGCAGGGGAGACACTGAAGCTTTCTTT.

The chain carries TRBV19 and TRBJ1-1, with a weak D call TRBD1 (5 bases). Germline assignment: CDR1 LNHDA and CDR2 SQIVND (reference sequence). CDR3 size: 13 residues. Trimming removed 8 bases from V and 3 bases from J, with 13 bases in between. CDR3 in amino acids: CASSGGLDTEAFF. CDR3 sequence (DNA): TGTGCCAGTTCGGGGGGTCTGGACACTGAAGCTTTCTTT. Full variable domain (missing parts from reference TRBV19 and TRBJ1-1): DGGITQSPKYLFRKEGQNVTLSCEQNLNHDAMYWYRQDPGQGLRLIYYSQIVNDFQKGDIAEGYSVSREKKESFPLTVTSAQKNPTAFYLCASSGGLDTEAFFGQGTRLTVV.

The chain employs TRBV7-2 and TRBJ2-1; D is unclear. Per germline, CDR1 SGHTA and CDR2 FQGNSA. The CDR3 is 18 residues long. The germline V and J ends were trimmed by 1 base and 4 bases, with 20 bases remaining between them. CDR3 amino acids: CASSLGLWRFTGYNEQFF. DNA of the CDR3: TGTGCCAGCAGCTTAGGGTTGTGGCGGTTCACCGGATACAATGAGCAGTTCTTC.

Only a few counts were recorded for this clone. The rearrangement joins TRBV5-1 to TRBJ1-4; D remains ambiguous. Germline CDR1 reads SGHRS; CDR2 reads YFSETQ. This CDR3 comprises 14 residues. V was pared by 2 bases and J by 8 bases, with 13 bases between. The CDR3 here is CASSLRGLSEKLFF. The CDR3 DNA reads as TGCGCCAGCAGCTTACGAGGGTTGTCGGAAAAACTGTTTTTT.

The chain employs TRBV7-9 and TRBJ2-1, with D tentatively TRBD2 (6 bases). This CDR3 spans 11 amino acids. Germline V CDR1 and CDR2: SEHNR, FQNEAQ (reference sequence). The V gene lost 4 bases and the J gene lost 9 bases, with 7 bases spanning the gap. CDR3 sequence: CASSYGSEQFF. For the CDR3, the DNA is TGTGCCAGCAGCTACGGGAGTGAGCAGTTCTTC. Full variable domain (remainder filled in from reference TRBV7-9 and TRBJ2-1): DTGVSQNPRHKITKRGQNVTFRCDPISEHNRLYWYRQTLGQGPEFLTYFQNEAQLEKSRLLSDRFSAERPKGSFSTLEIQRTEQGDSAMYLCASSYGSEQFFGPGTRLTVL.

This clone was observed a single time. The gene calls are TRBV5-4 and TRBJ2-1; maybe TRBD1 (6 bases). The V and J ends lost 3 bases and 5 bases respectively, with 9 bases between them. The germline V gene encodes CDR1 SGHNT and CDR2 YYREEE (reference sequence). The CDR3 is 13 amino acids. The CDR3 DNA is TGTGCCAGCAGCTCCCAGGGGAACAATGAGCAGTTCTTC. It specifies CASSSQGNNEQFF.

The J gene is TRBJ1-6, the V gene TRBV5-4; 9 bases align to TRBD1. The CDR3 has 14 amino acids. Germline V gene sequence: CDR1 SGHNT, CDR2 YYREEE (reference sequence). After removal of 5 bases from V and 8 bases from J, the junction contained 5 bases not matched to a gene. The DNA for the CDR3 is TGTGCCAGCAGTCCGGACAGGGGCCATTCACCCCTCCACTTT. As protein: CASSPDRGHSPLHF.

J is TRBJ2-2 and V is TRBV21-1; TRBD1 reflects the table's D call only, with no check against the DNA. TRBV21-1 is a pseudogene. The CDR3 consists of 16 residues. The CDR3 here is CASRGKMGDITGELFF. CDR3 DNA: TGTGCCAGCAGGGGAAAAATGGGGGACATCACCGGGGAGCTGTTTTTT.

This clone came up a few times. V usage is TRBV10-3 and J usage is TRBJ1-3; 8 nucleotides line up with TRBD1. Unmatched junction bases numbered 6, after V lost 6 bases and J lost 5 bases. Germline V CDR1 and CDR2: ENHRY, SYGVKD. The CDR3 is 14 amino acids. CDR3 amino acids: CAIRLQGDRNTIYF. The DNA of the CDR3 is TGTGCCATCAGATTACAGGGGGATCGAAACACCATATATTTT.

This clone was detected only once. The chain employs TRBV7-9 and TRBJ1-4; no definite D call. The germline V gene encodes CDR1 SEHNR and CDR2 FQNEAQ (reference sequence). Trimming shortened V by 5 bases and J by 8 bases, and 18 bases separated the two germline ends. The CDR3 is made up of 15 amino acids. CDR3 sequence: CASSPRGSGVEKLFF. The CDR3 DNA sequence: TGTGCCAGCAGCCCCCGCGGGTCGGGCGTGGAAAAACTGTTTTTT.

This clone was found a few times. The CDR3 bases are TGTGCCAGCAGTGCAGGTAGCACAGATACGCAGTATTTT. It translates to CASSAGSTDTQYF. The rearrangement links TRBV6-4 to TRBJ2-3; unclear D gene. Trimming shortened V by 4 bases and J by 0 bases, and 5 bases separated the two germline ends. Germline values: CDR1 MRHNA, CDR2 SNTAGT. The CDR3 totals 13 residues.

The chain carries TRBV4-2 and TRBJ2-1; 14 bases align to TRBD2. This CDR3 is 18 amino acids long. Germline lookup yields CDR1 LGHNA and CDR2 YNFKEQ. Trimming removed 3 bases from V and 3 bases from J; junction bases left unmatched: 7. The CDR3 DNA is TGTGCCAGCAGCCAGTTTACCGGGACTAGCGGGGGCTACAATGAGCAGTTCTTC. The encoded protein is CASSQFTGTSGGYNEQFF.

This clone occurred a few times. The chain recombines TRBV6-1 with TRBJ1-1; 7 positions agree with TRBD1. Per germline, CDR1 MNHNS and CDR2 SASEGT. CDR3 length: 13 amino acids. V gave up 3 bases and J gave up 4 bases; unmatched junction bases: 2. The CDR3 spells CASSEPGGTEAFF. CDR3 nucleotides: TGTGCCAGCAGTGAGCCAGGGGGCACTGAAGCTTTCTTT.

The chain carries TRBV28 and TRBJ2-1; 14 bases are shared with TRBD2. Germline V CDR1 and CDR2: MDHEN, SYDVKM. The CDR3 totals 13 residues. Trimming at V came to 9 bases and at J to 9 bases, leaving 4 bases not matched to a gene. CDR3 sequence (DNA): TGTGCCAGTGGACTAGCGGGAGGTAGTGAGCAGTTCTTC. Its translation: CASGLAGGSEQFF.

The chain is built from TRBV2 and TRBJ1-1; D possibly corresponds to TRBD1 (5 bases). The germline V and J ends were trimmed by 7 bases and 0 bases, with 18 bases remaining between them. Germline-derived CDR1 and CDR2 are SNHLY and FYNNEI. The CDR3 has 16 amino acids. CDR3: CASNLGFGGMNTEAFF. The CDR3 DNA reads TGTGCCAGCAACTTGGGTTTCGGGGGGATGAACACTGAAGCTTTCTTT.

The DNA for the CDR3 is TGTGCCAGTAGCAGCGGGAGGATCAGCACAGATACGCAGTATTTT. Translating it yields CASSSGRISTDTQYF. The chain recombines TRBV19 with TRBJ2-3, with TRBD2 matching over 9 bases. After removal of 6 bases from V and 0 bases from J, the junction contained 4 bases not matched to a gene. This CDR3 region has 15 residues. Germline V gene lookup returns CDR1 LNHDA and CDR2 SQIVND (reference sequence).

J is TRBJ2-3 and V is TRBV6-5; 15 nucleotides agree with TRBD2. With V trimmed by 11 bases and J by 1 base, 4 bases remained unmatched. This CDR3 is 15 amino acids long. Germline V lookup: CDR1 MNHEY, CDR2 SVGAGI. CDR3 sequence: CAGTSGRFGTDTQYF. The CDR3 bases are TGTGCCGGGACTAGCGGGAGGTTTGGCACAGATACGCAGTATTTT.

About this clone: Other DNA sequences within the sample encode an identical CDR3. The J gene is TRBJ2-1, the V gene TRBV19; 11 nucleotides align to TRBD2. The CDR3 extends over 14 amino acids. The V gene end was trimmed by 7 bases and the J gene end by 4 bases; junction bases not matched to a gene: 3. CDR1 is LNHDA, CDR2 SQIVND, per germline (reference sequence). CDR3 residues: CASKGTSGYNEQFF. The CDR3 bases are TGTGCCAGTAAGGGGACTAGCGGATACAATGAGCAGTTCTTC.

This clone has just one count. The chain employs TRBV30 and TRBJ2-7; D is possibly TRBD1 (6 bases). The CDR3 contains 14 residues. Germline assignment: CDR1 GTSNPN and CDR2 SVGIG (reference sequence). V gave up 0 bases and J gave up 5 bases, with 14 bases separating them. CDR3 in amino acids: CAWSVQGQYNEQYF. DNA for the CDR3: TGTGCCTGGAGTGTTCAGGGGCAGTATAACGAGCAGTACTTC.

The chain combines TRBV7-2 with TRBJ2-7; D unclear. CDR1 SGHTA and CDR2 FQGNSA come from the germline V gene. V lost 2 bases and J lost 3, with 8 bases in between. The CDR3 has 13 residues. The CDR3 loop reads CASSLSHGYEQYF. The CDR3 DNA sequence: TGTGCCAGCAGCTTAAGTCACGGCTACGAGCAGTACTTC.

V gene TRBV28 combines with J gene TRBJ2-3, with 12 bases fitting TRBD2. The CDR3 contains 21 residues. Germline V gene data show CDR1 as MDHEN and CDR2 as SYDVKM. V dropped 1 base and J dropped 2; count of bases not matched to a gene: 16. The CDR3 DNA is TGTGCCAGCAGTTTATTTTTTTTCCTAGCGGGGGGGGACTACCCCACAGATACGCAGTATTTT. Translated: CASSLFFFLAGGDYPTDTQYF.

The chain links TRBV7-2 to TRBJ2-1; 12 bases are a match to TRBD2. V gave up 5 bases and J gave up 9 bases; unmatched junction bases: 8. The CDR3 consists of 15 residues. CDR1 is SGHTA and CDR2 is FQGNSA in the germline V gene. CDR3 nucleotides: TGTGCCAGCAGCCTCGGACTAGCGGGGACATTTGAGCAGTTCTTC. This gives the protein CASSLGLAGTFEQFF.